This T cell receptor beta chain was identified in a study of CD8 T cells in Susac syndrome. The authors carried out high-throughput sequencing of TCR beta. They applied it to CD8+ and CD4+ T cells obtained from blood. It was treatment-naive patients with stable or active relapsing-remitting disease who made up the multiple sclerosis controls. In contrast to the negatively isolated CD8+ and CD4+ T cells, TEMRA cells were FACS-enriched. Reverse transcription of 0.5 to 1 ug RNA used random hexamers. An immunoSEQ multiplex PCR generated amplified TCR beta CDR3 products spanning 54 Vbeta and 13 Jbeta. TCRdb ran MiXCR on the immunoSEQ multiplex PCR reads and lists one entry per CDR3 protein. The top ten hold approximately 0.09% of the sample, which has about 180,000 distinct CDR3 sequences, approximately 95% seen once. The germline V and J ends were trimmed by 7 bases and 6 bases, with 7 bases remaining between them. Germline V gene data show CDR1 as SQVTM and CDR2 as ANQGSEA. The CDR3 extends over 10 amino acids.

This sequence was found in a human donor with multiple sclerosis. This rearrangement joins TRBV29-1 to TRBJ2-1; D gene uncertain. The specimen was CD4+ T cells from PBMCs. CDR3 amino acids: CSGWLNEQFF. The CDR3 DNA sequence: TGCAGCGGTTGGCTCAATGAGCAGTTCTTC.